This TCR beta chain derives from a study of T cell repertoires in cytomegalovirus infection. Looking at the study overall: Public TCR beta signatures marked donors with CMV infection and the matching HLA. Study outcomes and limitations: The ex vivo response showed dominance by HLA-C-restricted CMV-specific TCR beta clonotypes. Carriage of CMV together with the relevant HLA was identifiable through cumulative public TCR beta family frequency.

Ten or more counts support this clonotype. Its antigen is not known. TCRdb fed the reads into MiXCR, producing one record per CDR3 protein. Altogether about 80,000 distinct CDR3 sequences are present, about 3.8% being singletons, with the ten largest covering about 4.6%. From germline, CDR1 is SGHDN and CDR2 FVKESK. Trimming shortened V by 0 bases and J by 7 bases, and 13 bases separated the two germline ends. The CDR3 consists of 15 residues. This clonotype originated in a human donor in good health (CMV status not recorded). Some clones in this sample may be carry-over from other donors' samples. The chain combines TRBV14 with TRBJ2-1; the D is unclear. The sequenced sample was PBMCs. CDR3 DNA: TGTGCCAGCAGCCAAGAGAGTCTGACCCGGAATGAGCAGTTCTTC. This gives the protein CASSQESLTRNEQFF.